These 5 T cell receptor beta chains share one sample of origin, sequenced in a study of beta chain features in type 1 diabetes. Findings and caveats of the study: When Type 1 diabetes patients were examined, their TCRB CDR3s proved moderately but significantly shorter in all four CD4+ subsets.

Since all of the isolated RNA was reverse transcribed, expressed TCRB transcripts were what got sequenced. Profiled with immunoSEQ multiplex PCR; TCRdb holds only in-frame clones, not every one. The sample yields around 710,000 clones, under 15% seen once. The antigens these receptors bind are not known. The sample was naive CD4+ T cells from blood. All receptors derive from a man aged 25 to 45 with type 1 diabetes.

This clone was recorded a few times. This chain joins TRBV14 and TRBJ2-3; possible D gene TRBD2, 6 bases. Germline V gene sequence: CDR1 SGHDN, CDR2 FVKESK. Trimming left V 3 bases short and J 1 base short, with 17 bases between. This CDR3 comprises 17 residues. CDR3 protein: CASSHRFAGRGTDTQYF. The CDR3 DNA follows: TGTGCCAGCAGCCATCGGTTTGCCGGGAGAGGCACAGATACGCAGTATTTT.

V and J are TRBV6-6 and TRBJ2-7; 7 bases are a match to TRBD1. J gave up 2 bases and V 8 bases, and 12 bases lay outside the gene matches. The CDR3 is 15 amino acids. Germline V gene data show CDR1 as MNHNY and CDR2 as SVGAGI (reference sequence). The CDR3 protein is CASANTGTDPYEQYF. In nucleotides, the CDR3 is TGTGCCAGCGCGAATACCGGGACAGACCCCTACGAGCAGTACTTC.

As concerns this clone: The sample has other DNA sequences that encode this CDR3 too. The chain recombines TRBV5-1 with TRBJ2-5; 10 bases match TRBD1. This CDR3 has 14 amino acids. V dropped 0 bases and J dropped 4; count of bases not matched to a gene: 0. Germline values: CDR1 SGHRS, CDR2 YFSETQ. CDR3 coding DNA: TGCGCCAGCAGCTTGGGACAGGGGGCAGAGACCCAGTACTTC. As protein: CASSLGQGAETQYF. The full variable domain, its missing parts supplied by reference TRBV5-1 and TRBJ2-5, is KAGVTQTPRYLIKTRGQQVTLSCSPISGHRSVSWYQQTPGQGLQFLFEYFSETQRNKGNFPGRFSGRQFSNSRSEMNVSTLELGDSALYLCASSLGQGAETQYFGPGTRLLVL.

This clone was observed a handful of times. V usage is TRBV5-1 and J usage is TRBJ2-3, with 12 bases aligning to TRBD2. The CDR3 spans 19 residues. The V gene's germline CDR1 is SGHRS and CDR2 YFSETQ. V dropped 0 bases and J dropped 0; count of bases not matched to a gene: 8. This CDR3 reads CASSLASTSGGLSTDTQYF. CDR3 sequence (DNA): TGCGCCAGCAGCTTGGCTTCGACTAGCGGGGGCCTTAGCACAGATACGCAGTATTTT.

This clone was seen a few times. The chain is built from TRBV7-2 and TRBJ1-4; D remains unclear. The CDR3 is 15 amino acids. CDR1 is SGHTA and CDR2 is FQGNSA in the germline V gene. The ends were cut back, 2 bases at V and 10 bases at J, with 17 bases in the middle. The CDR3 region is CASSLSTAPKGKLFF. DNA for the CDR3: TGTGCCAGCAGCTTATCGACCGCCCCGAAAGGAAAACTGTTTTTT. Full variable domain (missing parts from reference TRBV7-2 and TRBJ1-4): GAGVSQSPSNKVTEKGKDVELRCDPISGHTALYWYRQSLGQGLEFLIYFQGNSAPDKSGLPSDRFSAERTGGSVSTLTIQRTQQEDSAVYLCASSLSTAPKGKLFFGSGTQLSVL.